These 14 T cell receptor beta chains originate from one sample sequenced in a study of lymphopenia after photon versus proton radiotherapy. TCRdb keeps only in-frame clones here, not all; method: immunoSEQ multiplex PCR. Of tens of thousands of clones detected, roughly nine tenths appear once; the ten largest clones hold around 0.81%. The source was peripheral blood, collected from a patient treated with photon-based radiotherapy. The receptors were sampled from a woman in her forties or fifties with cholangiocarcinoma.

J is TRBJ2-7 and V is TRBV28; 7 nucleotides align to TRBD1. V was pared by 5 bases and J by 2 bases, with 6 bases of the junction left unmatched. This CDR3 spans 14 amino acids. CDR1 and CDR2 (germline): MDHEN, SYDVKM. Here the CDR3 reads CASSPRTGPYEQYF. In DNA, the CDR3 is TGTGCCAGCAGTCCGAGGACAGGTCCCTACGAGCAGTACTTC.

This rearrangement joins TRBV5-1 to TRBJ1-2, with D possibly being TRBD1 (6 bases). Trimming pared 5 bases from V and 6 bases from J, leaving 14 bases between. CDR3 length: 13 amino acids. Per the germline V gene, CDR1 is SGHRS and CDR2 is YFSETQ. The CDR3 region is CASRLGGTDGYTF. CDR3 sequence (DNA): TGCGCCAGCAGATTAGGGGGAACGGATGGCTACACCTTC.

The chain couples TRBV11-2 to TRBJ2-3, with TRBD2 identical over 9 bases. Losses at the gene ends were 8 bases for V and 3 bases for J; bases not matched to a gene: 9. This CDR3 contains 15 residues. Germline V gene sequence: CDR1 SGHAT, CDR2 FQNNGV. The CDR3 DNA is TGTGCCAGCCTGGTTGGGCGGGGGGGTACAGATACGCAGTATTTT. The encoded protein is CASLVGRGGTDTQYF.

V gene TRBV27 combines with J gene TRBJ2-2; maybe TRBD1 (5 bases). The V end was cut by 6 bases, the J end by 4 bases, with 12 bases between. CDR1 and CDR2 from the germline V gene are MNHEY and SMNVEV (reference sequence). CDR3 length equals 14 residues. CDR3 bases: TGTGCCAGCAGCCATTCTAGGGGCACCGGGGAGCTGTTTTTT. Protein sequence: CASSHSRGTGELFF.

The chain recombines TRBV7-8 with TRBJ1-2, with 8 bases lining up with TRBD1. Germline CDR1 is SGHVS and CDR2 is FQNEAQ. Trimming took 1 base from V and 8 from J; bases not matched to a gene: 12. The CDR3 totals 16 residues. Written as DNA, the CDR3 is TGTGCCAGCAGCTTAGAGACCCAGGGGGCTCAAGGAGGCTACACCTTC. It translates to CASSLETQGAQGGYTF.

This rearrangement joins TRBV5-4 to TRBJ1-3, with D unresolved. CDR3 size: 15 residues. V lost 4 bases, J lost 3 bases, and 14 bases lay in between. Looked up from germline, CDR1 is SGHNT and CDR2 is YYREEE (reference sequence). The CDR3 DNA reads as TGTGCCAGCAGCGATTGGAAAGGGATTGGAAACACCATATATTTT. Its translation is CASSDWKGIGNTIYF.

This chain uses TRBV7-9 with TRBJ1-1; D uncertain. V was pared by 3 bases and J by 4 bases, with 15 bases between. From germline, CDR1 is SEHNR and CDR2 FQNEAQ (reference sequence). This CDR3 spans 15 amino acids. CDR3 region: CASSFGPPRGTEAFF. CDR3 DNA: TGTGCCAGCAGCTTCGGACCCCCCCGGGGCACTGAAGCTTTCTTT.

The J gene is TRBJ2-3, the V gene TRBV18, with 7 bases aligning to TRBD1. Germline lookup yields CDR1 KGHSH and CDR2 LQKENI. This CDR3 region has 15 residues. The V segment lost 4 bases and the J segment 4 bases; nucleotides outside the gene matches: 8. The CDR3 here is CASSHRDSLSDTQYF. As DNA, the CDR3 is TGTGCCAGCTCACACCGGGACAGTCTATCAGATACGCAGTATTTT.

This rearrangement joins TRBV15 to TRBJ1-2, with D possibly being TRBD1 (5 bases). The CDR3 spans 15 residues. The V and J ends lost 3 bases and 6 bases respectively, with 17 bases between them. The V gene's germline CDR1 is LNHNV and CDR2 YYDKDF (reference sequence). Written as DNA, the CDR3 is TGTGCCACCAGCAGGGGAAACACAGGAAAAGATGGCTACACCTTC. As protein: CATSRGNTGKDGYTF.

The chain links TRBV5-4 to TRBJ1-2, with D possibly TRBD1 on 5 matching bases. Trimming shortened V by 4 bases and J by 1 base, and 17 bases separated the two germline ends. This CDR3 contains 16 residues. Germline CDR1 SGHNT, CDR2 YYREEE (reference sequence). The CDR3 is CASSPTADNYNYGYTF. The CDR3 DNA sequence: TGTGCCAGCAGCCCAACAGCGGACAATTATAACTATGGCTACACCTTC.

The rearrangement joins TRBV18 to TRBJ2-3; 10 bases line up with TRBD2. Germline V gene data show CDR1 as KGHSH and CDR2 as LQKENI. After removal of 3 bases from V and 1 base from J, the junction contained 1 base not matched to a gene. The CDR3 loop spans 15 amino acids. CDR3 residues: CASSPTSGGTDTQYF. CDR3 nucleotide sequence: TGTGCCAGCTCACCCACTAGCGGGGGCACAGATACGCAGTATTTT.

The count of this clone is one. The CDR3 DNA is TGTGCCAGCAGCCAGGGGGCAGGGAAGGTGGAGACCCAGTACTTC. Translation: CASSQGAGKVETQYF. J is TRBJ2-5 and V is TRBV5-4; 8 nucleotides line up with TRBD1. V dropped 4 bases and J dropped 5; count of bases not matched to a gene: 10. Germline V lookup: CDR1 SGHNT, CDR2 YYREEE (reference sequence). The CDR3 is made up of 15 amino acids.

The gene calls are TRBV20-1 and TRBJ2-5; D remains ambiguous. Germline V gives CDR1 DFQATT, CDR2 SNEGSKA (reference sequence). V gave up 6 bases and J gave up 7 bases, with 12 bases separating them. The CDR3 extends over 11 amino acids. In nucleotides, the CDR3 is TGCAGTGCGACCGGCGAGAGGACCCAGTACTTC. It translates to CSATGERTQYF.

The J gene is TRBJ2-7, the V gene TRBV27, with D hard to call. The germline V gene has CDR1 MNHEY and CDR2 SMNVEV (reference sequence). The germline V and J ends were trimmed by 0 bases and 0 bases, with 12 bases remaining between them. CDR3 size: 16 residues. The CDR3 reads CASSLSVDSSSYEQYF. The CDR3 DNA follows: TGTGCCAGCAGTTTATCTGTTGACTCGAGCTCCTACGAGCAGTACTTC.